The 28 T cell receptor beta chains given below trace back to one sample, sequenced in a study of shared clonotypes between healthy human individuals. The assay was immunoSEQ multiplex PCR, and TCRdb's table has in-frame clones only and misses some. This sample has 2,500,000 or so clones, with more than 90% found just once. The sequencing input was naive CD4+ T cells sorted from blood. Subset here: CD45RA+ positively selected. These receptors were obtained from a man aged 18 to 30 in good health.

Of note for this clone: Other nucleotide sequences in the sample specify the same CDR3. Written as DNA, the CDR3 is TGTGCCAGTTCCCCGGGGACAGATACGCAGTATTTT. This translates into CASSPGTDTQYF. The rearrangement links TRBV19 to TRBJ2-3; tentative D call: TRBD2 (5 bases). Germline V lookup: CDR1 LNHDA, CDR2 SQIVND (reference sequence). The CDR3 loop spans 12 amino acids. The V end lost 8 bases, the J end lost 3 bases, and 9 bases lay between the germline ends.

This clone was detected only once. V is TRBV19 and J is TRBJ2-1, with a tentative D call TRBD2 (5 bases). Trimming left V 1 base short and J 2 bases short, with 12 bases between. This CDR3 spans 16 amino acids. Germline CDR1 is LNHDA and CDR2 is SQIVND (reference sequence). The CDR3 here is CASSIGSSGPYNEQFF. CDR3 DNA: TGTGCCAGTAGTATAGGGTCCAGCGGCCCCTACAATGAGCAGTTCTTC. The whole variable domain, filled in from reference TRBV19 and TRBJ2-1, reads DGGITQSPKYLFRKEGQNVTLSCEQNLNHDAMYWYRQDPGQGLRLIYYSQIVNDFQKGDIAEGYSVSREKKESFPLTVTSAQKNPTAFYLCASSIGSSGPYNEQFFGPGTRLTVL.

The V and J genes are TRBV2 and TRBJ1-1; tentative D call: TRBD1 (6 bases). CDR1 and CDR2 from the germline V gene are SNHLY and FYNNEI. V lost 10 bases, J lost 4 bases, and 19 bases lay in between. The CDR3 consists of 14 residues. CDR3 DNA sequence: TGTGCCACCTCTGAGGCGGGGGCGGGCACTGAAGCTTTCTTT. Translation gives CATSEAGAGTEAFF. The full variable domain, in which reference TRBV2 and TRBJ1-1 provide the parts outside the CDR3, is EPEVTQTPSHQVTQMGQEVILRCVPISNHLYFYWYRQILGQKVEFLVSFYNNEISEKSEIFDDQFSVERPDGSNFTLKIRSTKLEDSAMYFCATSEAGAGTEAFFGQGTRLTVV.

This sequence joins TRBV29-1 and TRBJ2-1; D is undetermined. Germline V gives CDR1 SQVTM, CDR2 ANQGSEA. The CDR3 is made up of 11 amino acids. V was trimmed by 7 bases and J by 10 bases, leaving 14 bases between them. Written as DNA, the CDR3 is TGCAGCGGGGCCACAGTCGCAGAGCAGTTCTTC. Residues: CSGATVAEQFF.

The chain couples TRBV27 to TRBJ2-7, with 10 bases lining up with TRBD1. Germline assignment: CDR1 MNHEY and CDR2 SMNVEV (reference sequence). Unmatched junction bases numbered 5, after V lost 6 bases and J lost 3 bases. The CDR3 spans 14 residues. CDR3 bases: TGTGCCAGCAGACTGACAGGGGGCGGCTACGAGCAGTACTTC. This gives the protein CASRLTGGGYEQYF.

This chain joins TRBV7-3 and TRBJ1-2; D unresolved. In germline, CDR1 is SGHTA, CDR2 FQGTGA. V lost 2 bases, J lost 8 bases, and 15 bases lay in between. The CDR3 has 14 amino acids. The chain's CDR3 is CASSLDPSRRGYTF. The CDR3 DNA reads TGTGCCAGCAGCTTAGATCCCTCCCGGAGGGGCTACACCTTC. Full variable domain (missing parts from reference TRBV7-3 and TRBJ1-2): GAGVSQTPSNKVTEKGKYVELRCDPISGHTALYWYRQSLGQGPEFLIYFQGTGAADDSGLPNDRFFAVRPEGSVSTLKIQRTERGDSAVYLCASSLDPSRRGYTFGSGTRLTVV.

The CDR3 spells CASSLTGLNSQETQYF. CDR3 sequence (DNA): TGTGCCAGCAGCCTGACGGGACTTAACAGTCAGGAGACCCAGTACTTC. The gene calls are TRBV5-4 and TRBJ2-5; D is perhaps TRBD2 (6 bases). The CDR3 spans 16 residues. Germline V gene sequence: CDR1 SGHNT, CDR2 YYREEE (reference sequence). Trimming removed 4 bases at V and 5 bases at J, with 21 bases between.

V usage is TRBV25-1 and J usage is TRBJ1-2, with no clear D. Germline V CDR1 and CDR2: MGHDK, SYGVNS. V was clipped by 1 base and J by 7 bases, with 13 bases between them. The CDR3 contains 14 residues. CDR3 residues: CASSESGWVGGYTF. The CDR3 coding sequence is TGTGCCAGCAGTGAATCGGGCTGGGTAGGTGGCTACACCTTC.

The chain has TRBV6-1 and TRBJ1-4, with a weak D call TRBD1 (6 bases). The length of the CDR3 is 15 residues. Trimming stripped 3 bases from V and 1 base from J, with 9 bases between. CDR1 is MNHNS and CDR2 is SASEGT in the germline V gene. The CDR3: CASSDLGGTNEKLFF. The DNA for the CDR3 is TGTGCCAGCAGTGATCTAGGGGGAACTAATGAAAAACTGTTTTTT.

CDR3: CASSPSGRNTEAFF. CDR3 DNA sequence: TGTGCCAGTAGTCCCAGCGGGAGAAACACTGAAGCTTTCTTT. The chain couples TRBV19 to TRBJ1-1; D ambiguous. The V end lost 5 bases, the J end lost 2 bases, and 12 bases lay between the germline ends. Looked up from germline, CDR1 is LNHDA and CDR2 is SQIVND (reference sequence). The CDR3 spans 14 residues.

The rearrangement joins TRBV5-4 to TRBJ1-1, with a tentative D call TRBD1 (6 bases). Trimming removed 3 bases at V and 0 bases at J, with 6 bases between. This CDR3 contains 13 residues. CDR1 and CDR2 (germline): SGHNT, YYREEE (reference sequence). This chain's CDR3 is CASSWDMNTEAFF. The CDR3 nucleotides read TGTGCCAGCAGCTGGGACATGAACACTGAAGCTTTCTTT.

This chain uses TRBV6-5 with TRBJ1-3; tentatively, D is TRBD1 (5 bases). Germline CDR1 reads MNHEY; CDR2 reads SVGAGI. The CDR3 is made up of 14 amino acids. V gave up 6 bases and J gave up 0 bases, with 9 bases separating them. This CDR3 is CASSPGHSGNTIYF. CDR3 coding DNA: TGTGCCAGCAGCCCCGGACACTCTGGAAACACCATATATTTT.

The chain recombines TRBV7-8 with TRBJ2-1; D is undetermined. Germline V lookup: CDR1 SGHVS, CDR2 FQNEAQ. The ends were cut back, 3 bases at V and 7 bases at J, with 7 bases in the middle. The CDR3 is made up of 12 amino acids. In nucleotides, the CDR3 is TGTGCCAGCAGCTTTTCTCGAAATGAGCAGTTCTTC. Translating it yields CASSFSRNEQFF.

The chain combines TRBV5-1 with TRBJ2-5, with 9 bases aligning to TRBD1. The CDR3 has 15 amino acids. V lost 4 bases to trimming and J lost 1 base; unmatched junction nucleotides: 5. Germline-derived CDR1 and CDR2 are SGHRS and YFSETQ. This CDR3 is CASSRTGGPQETQYF. For the CDR3, the DNA is TGCGCCAGCAGCAGAACAGGGGGCCCCCAAGAGACCCAGTACTTC.

The chain couples TRBV30 to TRBJ2-3; 14 bases line up with TRBD2. CDR3 length: 17 amino acids. Germline V gene data show CDR1 as GTSNPN and CDR2 as SVGIG (reference sequence). V lost 3 bases, J lost 5 bases, and 10 bases stayed unmatched. CDR3 in DNA: TGTGCCTGGAGCGATCCGGGACTAGCGGGAGCGGTAGATACGCAGTATTTT. Protein: CAWSDPGLAGAVDTQYF.

V is TRBV6-1 and J is TRBJ1-4; 7 bases agree with TRBD1. Germline CDR1 and CDR2: MNHNS and SASEGT. J gave up 7 bases and V 4 bases, and 9 bases lay outside the gene matches. The CDR3 has 15 amino acids. The CDR3 loop is CASSVGQAEGEKLFF. The CDR3 DNA reads as TGTGCCAGCAGTGTTGGACAGGCGGAGGGTGAAAAACTGTTTTTT.

The V gene is TRBV2, the J gene TRBJ2-2; TRBD2 matches at 13 bases. Germline V gene lookup returns CDR1 SNHLY and CDR2 FYNNEI. The length of the CDR3 is 15 residues. V shed 7 bases, J shed 5 bases, and the junction held 4 bases outside the gene matches. In DNA form, the CDR3 reads TGTGCCAGCACCCCGGGACTAGCGGGGACCGGGGAGCTGTTTTTT. Translating it yields CASTPGLAGTGELFF.

This sequence joins TRBV30 and TRBJ2-6, with a possible D match to TRBD1 (6 bases). The CDR3 covers 14 residues. CDR1 is GTSNPN and CDR2 is SVGIG in the germline V gene (reference sequence). Trimming took 2 bases from V and 2 from J, leaving 7 bases between them. The CDR3 is CAWSRTAGANVLTF. CDR3 sequence (DNA): TGTGCCTGGAGTCGGACAGCTGGGGCCAACGTCCTGACTTTC.

The J gene is TRBJ1-2, the V gene TRBV19; the D gene is possibly TRBD1 (5 bases). The CDR3 consists of 15 residues. Trimming took off 4 bases at V and 8 bases at J, with 20 bases between the two ends. Germline V gene data show CDR1 as LNHDA and CDR2 as SQIVND (reference sequence). The CDR3 DNA is TGTGCCAGTAGTAGCTACAGAGCCGGGGGAGACGGCTACACCTTC. It specifies CASSSYRAGGDGYTF.

This sequence joins TRBV19 and TRBJ2-6; D not resolved. Trimming shortened V by 4 bases and J by 0 bases, and 16 bases separated the two germline ends. This CDR3 has 18 amino acids. The germline gives CDR1 LNHDA, CDR2 SQIVND (reference sequence). DNA of the CDR3: TGTGCCAGTAGTAGATCGTCACCGGCGCTCTCTGGGGCCAACGTCCTGACTTTC. Protein sequence: CASSRSSPALSGANVLTF.

This clone was counted only a few times. The chain has TRBV10-3 and TRBJ1-2; 7 bases are shared with TRBD1. The trim removed 0 bases at V and 7 bases at J, leaving 11 bases unmatched. Germline V gene data show CDR1 as ENHRY and CDR2 as SYGVKD. This CDR3 spans 16 amino acids. CDR3 bases: TGTGCCATCAGTGAGTCGGGGCGACAGGGTACGACTGGCTACACCTTC. Translated: CAISESGRQGTTGYTF.

This chain connects TRBV11-2 to TRBJ2-7; D remains ambiguous. Germline loops: CDR1 SGHAT, CDR2 FQNNGV. V was shortened by 5 bases and J by 0 bases, with 14 bases between the two germline ends. The CDR3 is made up of 15 amino acids. The CDR3 DNA is TGTGCCAGCAGCGCGTCAAAGACCATCTCCTACGAGCAGTACTTC. Amino acid sequence: CASSASKTISYEQYF.

This rearrangement joins TRBV29-1 to TRBJ2-7; maybe TRBD2 (6 bases). CDR3 length equals 12 residues. The germline V gene encodes CDR1 SQVTM and CDR2 ANQGSEA. V dropped 0 bases and J dropped 7 bases, with 10 bases sitting between them. The CDR3 nucleotides read TGCAGCGTTGAAGATGGGGGGATAGAGCAGTACTTC. It encodes CSVEDGGIEQYF.

About this clone: The same CDR3 arises from other DNA sequences in this sample as well. The V and J genes are TRBV19 and TRBJ1-5, with TRBD1 matching over 7 bases. The germline gives CDR1 LNHDA, CDR2 SQIVND (reference sequence). Trimming cost V 9 bases and J 7 bases; bases outside gene matches: 3. This CDR3 contains 11 residues. This CDR3 reads CASQGGQPQHF. CDR3 DNA sequence: TGTGCCAGCCAGGGGGGACAGCCCCAGCATTTT.

The rearrangement uses TRBV7-9 and TRBJ2-1; D gene unclear. CDR3 size: 15 residues. Germline-derived CDR1 and CDR2 are SEHNR and FQNEAQ (reference sequence). V shed 1 base and J shed 5 bases, with 12 bases lying between them. For the CDR3, the DNA is TGTGCCAGCAGCTTAGTTCCACGCCTAAACAATGAGCAGTTCTTC. Its protein is CASSLVPRLNNEQFF.

Notes on this clone: Other nucleotide sequences from this sample produce the same CDR3. The V gene is TRBV20-1, the J gene TRBJ2-7; D ambiguous. Trimming shortened V by 3 bases and J by 3 bases, and 6 bases separated the two germline ends. The length of the CDR3 is 11 residues. Germline lookup yields CDR1 DFQATT and CDR2 SNEGSKA (reference sequence). The CDR3 DNA reads TGCAGTGCTAGGACCAGCTACGAGCAGTACTTC. Its translation: CSARTSYEQYF.

V and J are TRBV5-1 and TRBJ1-1; TRBD1 is a possible D gene (6 bases). The V end lost 6 bases, the J end lost 4 bases, and 16 bases lay between the germline ends. The CDR3 consists of 14 residues. Germline V gene lookup returns CDR1 SGHRS and CDR2 YFSETQ. CDR3 amino acids: CASNQRGVGTEAFF. The CDR3 region has the DNA TGCGCCAGCAACCAAAGGGGGGTTGGCACTGAAGCTTTCTTT.

The chain recombines TRBV28 with TRBJ1-1; D possibly corresponds to TRBD1 (5 bases). V was pared by 8 bases and J by 0 bases, with 19 bases between. This CDR3 is 16 amino acids long. Looked up from germline, CDR1 is MDHEN and CDR2 is SYDVKM. The CDR3 DNA follows: TGTGCCAGCCGCCCCGTAAAAGGGGAGATGAACACTGAAGCTTTCTTT. Translating it yields CASRPVKGEMNTEAFF.